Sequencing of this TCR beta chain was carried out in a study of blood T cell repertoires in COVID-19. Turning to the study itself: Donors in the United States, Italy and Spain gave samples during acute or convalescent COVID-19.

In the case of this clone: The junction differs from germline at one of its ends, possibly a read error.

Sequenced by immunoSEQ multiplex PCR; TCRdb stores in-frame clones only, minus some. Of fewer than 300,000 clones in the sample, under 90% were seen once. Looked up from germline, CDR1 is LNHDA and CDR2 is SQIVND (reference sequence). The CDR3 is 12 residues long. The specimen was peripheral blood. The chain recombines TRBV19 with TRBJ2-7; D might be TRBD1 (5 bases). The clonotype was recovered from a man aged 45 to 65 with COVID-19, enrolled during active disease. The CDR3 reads CASSIRRNTGDF. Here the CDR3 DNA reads TGTGCCAGTAGTATACGCAGAAATACAGGAGACTTC.